Detailed here is one TCR beta chain. This specimen belongs to a study of cytomegalovirus exposure and HLA in healthy donors. PCR amplification relied on 60 Vbeta primers (plus 13 Jbeta primers). Only in-frame clones appear in the TCRdb table, and some are missing; sequencing was by immunoSEQ multiplex PCR. The data show tens of thousands of clones, with roughly two thirds seen just once and 5.5% to 8% held by the top ten. CDR3 length: 13 amino acids. Germline CDR1 SGHTA, CDR2 FQGTGA. Between the trimmed V and J ends, which lost 2 bases and 4 bases, there was a span of 7 bases. The receptor comes from a woman aged 45-65 years in good health and CMV-seropositive. Sequencing was carried out using PBMCs. The chain carries TRBV7-3 and TRBJ2-3; D may be TRBD1 (5 bases). In DNA, the CDR3 is TGTGCCAGCAGCTTACCAGGGTCAGATACGCAGTATTTT. It yields the protein CASSLPGSDTQYF.